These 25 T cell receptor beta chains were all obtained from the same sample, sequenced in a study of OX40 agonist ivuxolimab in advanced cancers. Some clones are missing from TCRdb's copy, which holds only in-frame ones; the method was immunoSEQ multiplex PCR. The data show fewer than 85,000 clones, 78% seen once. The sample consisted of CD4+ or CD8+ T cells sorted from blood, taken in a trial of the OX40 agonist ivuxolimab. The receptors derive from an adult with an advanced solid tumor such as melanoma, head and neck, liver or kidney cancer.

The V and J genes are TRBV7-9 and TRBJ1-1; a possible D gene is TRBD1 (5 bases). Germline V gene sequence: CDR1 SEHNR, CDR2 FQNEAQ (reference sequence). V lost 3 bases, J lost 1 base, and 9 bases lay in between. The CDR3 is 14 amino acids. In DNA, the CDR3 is TGTGCCAGCAGCTTGGGACGGACGAACACTGAAGCTTTCTTT. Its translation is CASSLGRTNTEAFF.

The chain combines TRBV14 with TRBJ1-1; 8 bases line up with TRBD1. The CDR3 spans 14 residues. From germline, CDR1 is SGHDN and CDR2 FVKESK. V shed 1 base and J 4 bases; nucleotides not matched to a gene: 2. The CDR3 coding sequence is TGTGCCAGCAGCCAAGCCACAGGGGGCACTGAAGCTTTCTTT. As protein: CASSQATGGTEAFF.

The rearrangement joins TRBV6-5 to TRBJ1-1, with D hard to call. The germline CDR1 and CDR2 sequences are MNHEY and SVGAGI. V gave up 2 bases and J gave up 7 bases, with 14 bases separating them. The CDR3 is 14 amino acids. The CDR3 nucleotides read TGTGCCAGCAGTTACGCTTGGGGATCGAGTGAAGCTTTCTTT. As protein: CASSYAWGSSEAFF.

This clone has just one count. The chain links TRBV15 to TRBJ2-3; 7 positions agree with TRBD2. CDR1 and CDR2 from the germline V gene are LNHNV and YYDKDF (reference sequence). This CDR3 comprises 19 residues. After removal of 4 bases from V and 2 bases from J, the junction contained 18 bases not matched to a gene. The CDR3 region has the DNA TGTGCCACCAGCACCACTAGGAATACTCAGCTAGCGGTCACAGATACGCAGTATTTT. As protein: CATSTTRNTQLAVTDTQYF.

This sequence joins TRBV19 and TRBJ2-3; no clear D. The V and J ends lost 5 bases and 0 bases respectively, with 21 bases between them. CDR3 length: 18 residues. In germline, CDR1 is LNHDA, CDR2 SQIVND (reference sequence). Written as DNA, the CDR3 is TGTGCCAGTAGTTCAACCCCCCCGAGGATGTCTAGCACAGATACGCAGTATTTT. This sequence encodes CASSSTPPRMSSTDTQYF. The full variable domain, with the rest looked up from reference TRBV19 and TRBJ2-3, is DGGITQSPKYLFRKEGQNVTLSCEQNLNHDAMYWYRQDPGQGLRLIYYSQIVNDFQKGDIAEGYSVSREKKESFPLTVTSAQKNPTAFYLCASSSTPPRMSSTDTQYFGPGTRLTVL.

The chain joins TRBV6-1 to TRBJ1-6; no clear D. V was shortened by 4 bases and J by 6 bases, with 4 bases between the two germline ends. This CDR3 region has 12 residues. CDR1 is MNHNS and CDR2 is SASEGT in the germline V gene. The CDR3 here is CASSVGNSPLHF. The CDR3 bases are TGTGCCAGCAGTGTGGGTAATTCACCCCTCCACTTT.

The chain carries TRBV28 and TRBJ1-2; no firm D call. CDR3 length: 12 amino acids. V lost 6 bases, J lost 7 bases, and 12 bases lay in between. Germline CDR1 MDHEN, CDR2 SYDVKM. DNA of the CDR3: TGTGCCAGCAGCCTCGGCCTCGGTGGCTACACCTTC. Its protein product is CASSLGLGGYTF.

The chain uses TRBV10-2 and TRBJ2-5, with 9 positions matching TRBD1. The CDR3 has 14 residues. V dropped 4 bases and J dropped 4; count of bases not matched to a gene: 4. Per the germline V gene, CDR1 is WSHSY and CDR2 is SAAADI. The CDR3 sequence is CASSGRQGVETQYF. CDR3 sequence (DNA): TGCGCCAGCAGTGGACGACAGGGGGTAGAGACCCAGTACTTC.

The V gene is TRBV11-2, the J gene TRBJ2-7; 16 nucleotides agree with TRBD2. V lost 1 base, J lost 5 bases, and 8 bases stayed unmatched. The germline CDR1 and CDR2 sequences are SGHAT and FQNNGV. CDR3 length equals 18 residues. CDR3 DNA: TGTGCCAGCAGCTTAGCGCTGGGGACTAGCGGGGGGGCCAACGAGCAGTACTTC. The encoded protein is CASSLALGTSGGANEQYF. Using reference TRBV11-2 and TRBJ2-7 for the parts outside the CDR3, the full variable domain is EAGVAQSPRYKIIEKRQSVAFWCNPISGHATLYWYQQILGQGPKLLIQFQNNGVVDDSQLPKDRFSAERLKGVDSTLKIQPAKLEDSAVYLCASSLALGTSGGANEQYFGPGTRLTVT.

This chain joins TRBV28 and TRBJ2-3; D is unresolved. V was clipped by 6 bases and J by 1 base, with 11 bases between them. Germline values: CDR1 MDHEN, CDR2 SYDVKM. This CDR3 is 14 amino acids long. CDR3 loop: CASREPPRTDTQYF. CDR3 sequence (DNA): TGTGCCAGCAGGGAACCCCCTCGCACAGATACGCAGTATTTT.

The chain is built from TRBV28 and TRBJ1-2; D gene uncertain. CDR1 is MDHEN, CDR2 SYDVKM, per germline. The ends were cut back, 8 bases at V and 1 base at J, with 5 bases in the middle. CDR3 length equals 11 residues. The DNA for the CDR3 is TGTGCCAGCGCCATTAACTATGGCTACACCTTC. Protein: CASAINYGYTF.

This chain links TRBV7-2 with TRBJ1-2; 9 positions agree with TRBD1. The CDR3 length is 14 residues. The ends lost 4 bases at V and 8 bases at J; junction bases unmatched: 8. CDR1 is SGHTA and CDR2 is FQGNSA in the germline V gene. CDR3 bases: TGTGCCAGCAGCTCGGACAGGGGACCTGGCGGCTACACCTTC. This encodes CASSSDRGPGGYTF. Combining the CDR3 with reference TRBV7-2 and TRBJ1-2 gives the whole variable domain GAGVSQSPSNKVTEKGKDVELRCDPISGHTALYWYRQSLGQGLEFLIYFQGNSAPDKSGLPSDRFSAERTGGSVSTLTIQRTQQEDSAVYLCASSSDRGPGGYTFGSGTRLTVV.

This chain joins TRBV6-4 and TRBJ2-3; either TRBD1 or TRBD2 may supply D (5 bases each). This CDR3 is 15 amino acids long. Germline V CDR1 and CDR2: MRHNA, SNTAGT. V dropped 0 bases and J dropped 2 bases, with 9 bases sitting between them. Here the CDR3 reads CASSDSGDLTDTQYF. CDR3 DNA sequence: TGTGCCAGCAGTGACTCCGGGGACCTCACAGATACGCAGTATTTT.

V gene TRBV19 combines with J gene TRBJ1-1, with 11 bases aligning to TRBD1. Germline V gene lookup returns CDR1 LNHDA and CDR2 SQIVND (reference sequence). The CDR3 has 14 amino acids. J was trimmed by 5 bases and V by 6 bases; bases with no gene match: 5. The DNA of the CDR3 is TGTGCCAGTAGGTATGGGACAGGGGGGACTGAAGCTTTCTTT. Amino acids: CASRYGTGGTEAFF. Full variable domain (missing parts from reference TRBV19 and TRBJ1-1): DGGITQSPKYLFRKEGQNVTLSCEQNLNHDAMYWYRQDPGQGLRLIYYSQIVNDFQKGDIAEGYSVSREKKESFPLTVTSAQKNPTAFYLCASRYGTGGTEAFFGQGTRLTVV.

CDR3 DNA: TGTGCCAGCAGTGAGGCGGGCGCGGGCACAGATACGCAGTATTTT. It yields the protein CASSEAGAGTDTQYF. The chain has TRBV6-1 and TRBJ2-3; D perhaps matches TRBD2 (5 bases). Deletions cut 3 bases from V and 1 base from J, with 11 bases between. The germline gives CDR1 MNHNS, CDR2 SASEGT. This CDR3 has 15 residues.

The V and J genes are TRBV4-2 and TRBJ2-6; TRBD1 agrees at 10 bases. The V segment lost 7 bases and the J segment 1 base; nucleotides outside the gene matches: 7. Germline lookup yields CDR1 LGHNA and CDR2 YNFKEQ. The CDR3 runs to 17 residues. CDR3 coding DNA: TGTGCCAGCACCCCGACAGGGGGCAGGTCTGGGGCCAACGTCCTGACTTTC. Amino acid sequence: CASTPTGGRSGANVLTF.

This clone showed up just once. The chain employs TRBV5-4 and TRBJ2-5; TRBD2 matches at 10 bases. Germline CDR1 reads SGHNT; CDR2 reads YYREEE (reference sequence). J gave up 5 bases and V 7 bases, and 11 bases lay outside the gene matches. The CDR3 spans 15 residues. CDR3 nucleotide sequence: TGTGCCAGCTCCCTTCTAGCGGGGGAGGTGGAGACCCAGTACTTC. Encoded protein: CASSLLAGEVETQYF.

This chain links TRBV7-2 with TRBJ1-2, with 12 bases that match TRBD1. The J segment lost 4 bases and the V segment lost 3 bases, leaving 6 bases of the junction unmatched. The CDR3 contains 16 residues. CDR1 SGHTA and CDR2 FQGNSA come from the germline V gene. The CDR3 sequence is CASSFSGTGGGYGYTF. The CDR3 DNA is TGTGCCAGCAGCTTTTCCGGGACAGGGGGCGGCTATGGCTACACCTTC.

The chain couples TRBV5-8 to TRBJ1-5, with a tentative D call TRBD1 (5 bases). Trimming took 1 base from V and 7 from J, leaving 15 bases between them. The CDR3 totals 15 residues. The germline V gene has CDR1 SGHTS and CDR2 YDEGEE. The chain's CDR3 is CASSLRVTGGQPQHF. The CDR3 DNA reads TGTGCCAGCAGCTTGAGGGTAACAGGCGGGCAGCCCCAGCATTTT.

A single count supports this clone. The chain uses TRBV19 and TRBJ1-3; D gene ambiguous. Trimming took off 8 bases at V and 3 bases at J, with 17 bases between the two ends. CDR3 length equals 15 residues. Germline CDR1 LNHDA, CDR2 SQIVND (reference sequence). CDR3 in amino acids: CASASKIRFGNTIYF. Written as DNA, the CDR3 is TGTGCCAGTGCCTCTAAGATACGGTTTGGAAACACCATATATTTT.

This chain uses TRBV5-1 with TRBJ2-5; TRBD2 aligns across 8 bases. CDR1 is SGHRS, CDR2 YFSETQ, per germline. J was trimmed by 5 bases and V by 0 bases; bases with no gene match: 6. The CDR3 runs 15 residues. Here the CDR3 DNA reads TGCGCCAGCAGCTTGGGGGGTGGACTAGCCGAGACCCAGTACTTC. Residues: CASSLGGGLAETQYF.

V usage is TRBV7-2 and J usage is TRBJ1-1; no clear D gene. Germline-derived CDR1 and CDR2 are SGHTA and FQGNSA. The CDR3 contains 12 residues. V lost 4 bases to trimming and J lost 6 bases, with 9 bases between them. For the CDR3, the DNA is TGTGCCAGCAGCTCCCCGTGGGCTGAAGCTTTCTTT. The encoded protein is CASSSPWAEAFF.

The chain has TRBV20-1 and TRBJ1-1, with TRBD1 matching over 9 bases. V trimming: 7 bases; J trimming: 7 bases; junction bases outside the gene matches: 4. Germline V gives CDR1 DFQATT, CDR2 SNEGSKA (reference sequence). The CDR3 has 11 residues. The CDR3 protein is CSGSGQGEAFF. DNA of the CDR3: TGCAGTGGTTCGGGACAGGGTGAAGCTTTCTTT.

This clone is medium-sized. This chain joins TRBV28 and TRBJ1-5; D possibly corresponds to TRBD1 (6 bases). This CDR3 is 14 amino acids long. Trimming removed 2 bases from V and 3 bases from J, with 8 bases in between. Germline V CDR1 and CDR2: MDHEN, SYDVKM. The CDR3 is CASSLGQFNQPQHF. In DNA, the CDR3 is TGTGCCAGCAGTTTAGGACAGTTCAATCAGCCCCAGCATTTT.

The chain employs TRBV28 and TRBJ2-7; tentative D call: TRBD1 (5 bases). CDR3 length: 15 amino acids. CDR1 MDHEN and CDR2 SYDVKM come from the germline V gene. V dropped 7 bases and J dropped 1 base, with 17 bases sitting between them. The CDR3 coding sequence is TGTGCCAGCAATCGAAGGGGCAGGGCATCCTACGAGCAGTACTTC. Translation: CASNRRGRASYEQYF.